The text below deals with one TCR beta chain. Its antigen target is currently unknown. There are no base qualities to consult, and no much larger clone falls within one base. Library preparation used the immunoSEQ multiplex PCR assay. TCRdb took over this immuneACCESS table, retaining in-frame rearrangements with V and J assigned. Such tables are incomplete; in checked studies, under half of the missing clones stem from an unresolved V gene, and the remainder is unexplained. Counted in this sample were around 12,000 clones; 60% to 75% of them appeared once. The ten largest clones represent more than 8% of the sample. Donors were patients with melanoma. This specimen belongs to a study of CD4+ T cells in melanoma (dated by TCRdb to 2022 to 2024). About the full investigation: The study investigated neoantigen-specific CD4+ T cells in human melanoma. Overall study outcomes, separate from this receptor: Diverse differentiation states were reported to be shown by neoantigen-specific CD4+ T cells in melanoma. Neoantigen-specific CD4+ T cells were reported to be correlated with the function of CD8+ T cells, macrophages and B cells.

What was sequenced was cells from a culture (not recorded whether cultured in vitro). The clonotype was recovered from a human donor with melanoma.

The CDR3 reads CASSAREGTNEKLFF. The DNA sequence is TGTGCCAGCAGCGCACGGGAGGGAACTAATGAAAAACTGTTTTTT. Recombination joined TRBV9 with TRBJ1-4, with the identity of the D gene unclear. Deletion took 3 bases off V and 1 base off J, with a span of 10 bases between the germline ends. Per the germline V gene, SGDLS is the CDR1 and YYNGEE is the CDR2. The CDR3 spans 15 residues, from the cysteine through the phenylalanine. Of the read, only the CDR3 DNA is kept; its 45 bases are in frame from base 1.